The clone carrying this T cell receptor (beta chain) was seen a few times. Its antigen remains unknown. The data derive from a study of naive and memory T cell subsets. The CDR3 has 16 amino acids. The germline CDR1 and CDR2 sequences are MNHNS and SASEGT. V lost 3 bases to trimming and J lost 6 bases, with 19 bases between them. CMV status came from CD4+ T cell IFNgamma after overnight CMV lysate stimulation of fresh PBMCs. Points from the study as a whole: A few larger clonotypes appeared in naive repertoires, especially CD8, possibly memory cells re-expressing CD45RA.

Two oligonucleotides, mixed equimolar, formed the beta constant-region primer covering TRBC1 and TRBC2. Four rounds of PCR amplified the ligated cDNA using nested alpha and beta constant-region primers plus SP2. The cDNA 3' end received a ligated single-stranded oligonucleotide carrying the SP2 primer and a 12-nucleotide UMI. From the UMI-ligation and nested PCR reads, TCRdb called clonotypes with MiXCR, one entry per CDR3 protein. In the table there are 80,000 or so distinct CDR3 sequences, about 10% of which are singletons. The clonotype originates from a human donor in good health. The J gene is TRBJ2-3, the V gene TRBV6-1; D is undetermined. Sequenced input: naive CD8+ T cells from blood. The CDR3 DNA reads TGTGCCAGCAGTGAGTTAACAGTTAGGACGTGGGATACGCAGTATTTT. The encoded protein is CASSELTVRTWDTQYF.